Listed below are T cell receptor beta chains from one sample, sequenced in a study of naive and memory T cell subsets. From the UMI-ligation and nested PCR reads, TCRdb called clonotypes with MiXCR, one entry per CDR3 protein. The repertoire holds 77,000 or so distinct CDR3 sequences, with roughly 13% as singletons. The sample comprised central memory CD4+ T cells from blood. These receptors all come from a human donor in good health. The CDR3 runs from the conserved cysteine through the conserved F or W. D genes are given only for firm matches.

CDR3aa | d_gene | j_gene | v_gene
CSASSNRGRRSNQPQHF | TRBD1 | TRBJ1-5 | TRBV20-1
CASSLDLRRRSYNEQFF | - | TRBJ2-1 | TRBV11-2
CASSKGASGNNEQFF | - | TRBJ2-1 | TRBV5-4
CASSLDPGTGAYQHF | TRBD1 | TRBJ1-5 | TRBV7-2
CASSYSFTGTRLSTDTQYF | - | TRBJ2-3 | TRBV6-2/TRBV6-3
CATSRELDGQGGQPQHF | TRBD1 | TRBJ1-5 | TRBV15
CASTRQGVAGYTF | TRBD1 | TRBJ1-2 | TRBV28
CASSPGQLYGYTF | - | TRBJ1-2 | TRBV12-3/TRBV12-4
CASSDRTGINYGYTF | TRBD1 | TRBJ1-2 | TRBV19
CATSSEGGGGRELFF | - | TRBJ2-2 | TRBV15
CASRRASGPQETQYF | TRBD2 | TRBJ2-5 | TRBV5-1
CASRPGTGSYNEQFF | TRBD1 | TRBJ2-1 | TRBV7-9
CAWSVDSGNQPQHF | - | TRBJ1-5 | TRBV30
CSAGDRGTTGANVLTF | TRBD1 | TRBJ2-6 | TRBV20-1
CAISESAGGEETQYF | TRBD2 | TRBJ2-5 | TRBV10-3
CASTPPSSGPGNEQFF | TRBD2 | TRBJ2-1 | TRBV2
CASSLSGSSYEQYF | TRBD2 | TRBJ2-7 | TRBV10-1
CASSYLYNRWDEQYF | - | TRBJ2-7 | TRBV6-2/TRBV6-3
CASTRTGEETQYF | TRBD1 | TRBJ2-5 | TRBV12-3/TRBV12-4
CSGSDNEQFF | - | TRBJ2-1 | TRBV20-1
CASSHIGQGTDTQYF | TRBD1 | TRBJ2-3 | TRBV14
CASSSRPLETQYF | - | TRBJ2-5 | TRBV5-1
CASSARSGTGGASYEQYF | TRBD1 | TRBJ2-7 | TRBV5-1
CASSFTAAGQGQQNSPLHF | TRBD1 | TRBJ1-6 | TRBV7-6
CASSLTPPGTWQTQYF | - | TRBJ2-5 | TRBV27
CASGGLDTQYF | - | TRBJ2-3 | TRBV28
CASSLIPGETGELFF | - | TRBJ2-2 | TRBV7-3
CASSQGGAANSPLHF | - | TRBJ1-6 | TRBV18
CASSLSGLAGLYNEQFF | TRBD2 | TRBJ2-1 | TRBV7-8
CASKSGRTSGWHEQFF | TRBD2 | TRBJ2-1 | TRBV6-1
CASSFYGTGEFF | TRBD1 | TRBJ2-1 | TRBV5-6
CSARDFQGPASPLHF | - | TRBJ1-6 | TRBV20-1
CASSTSGREDTQYF | TRBD2 | TRBJ2-3 | TRBV6-2/TRBV6-3
CASRQLGVLDEQFF | - | TRBJ2-1 | TRBV2
CATSDPTRGGLETQYF | - | TRBJ2-5 | TRBV24-1
CASSSGGGTRSSYNEQFF | - | TRBJ2-1 | TRBV7-2
CASSPATSGNYEQYF | TRBD2 | TRBJ2-7 | TRBV28
CASSAGRGYEQFF | - | TRBJ2-1 | TRBV7-2
CASSSRAWNEKLFF | - | TRBJ1-4 | TRBV7-8
CASRADSNQPQHF | - | TRBJ1-5 | TRBV7-2
CASSQVDSGRRDTQYF | TRBD2 | TRBJ2-3 | TRBV14
CASSQDATNEKLFF | - | TRBJ1-4 | TRBV4-3
CAISAQGQEQYF | TRBD1 | TRBJ2-7 | TRBV10-3
CATAGIPDTGELFF | - | TRBJ2-2 | TRBV10-3
CASSLDSADNQPQHF | - | TRBJ1-5 | TRBV7-2
CSARDLGQGAHNIQYF | TRBD1 | TRBJ2-4 | TRBV20-1
CASAGTGLISGYTF | TRBD1 | TRBJ1-2 | TRBV2
CASSYSYSQETQYF | - | TRBJ2-5 | TRBV6-5
CSVKGEGRNQPQHF | - | TRBJ1-5 | TRBV29-1
CASSQDRLKVGELFF | - | TRBJ2-2 | TRBV3-1
CASKDSTGGTEAFF | TRBD1 | TRBJ1-1 | TRBV5-1
CASRGPGLAEEETQYF | TRBD2 | TRBJ2-5 | TRBV2
CSVTEGGGSPLHF | - | TRBJ1-6 | TRBV29-1
CASSLRAQADTQYF | - | TRBJ2-3 | TRBV7-9
CASSLERGGPETQYF | TRBD2 | TRBJ2-5 | TRBV7-9
CAWNGDNTIYF | - | TRBJ1-3 | TRBV30
CSARGLALFF | - | TRBJ2-1 | TRBV20-1
CASSLRPGNTIYF | - | TRBJ1-3 | TRBV11-2